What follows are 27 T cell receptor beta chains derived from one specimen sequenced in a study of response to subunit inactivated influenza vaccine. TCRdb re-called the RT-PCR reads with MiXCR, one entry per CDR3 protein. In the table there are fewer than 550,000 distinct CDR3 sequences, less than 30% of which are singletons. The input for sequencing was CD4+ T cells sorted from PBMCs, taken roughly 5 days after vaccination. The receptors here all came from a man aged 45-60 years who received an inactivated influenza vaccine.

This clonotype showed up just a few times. CDR3 bases: TGCAGCGTCACGGGACAGGGATTCACAAGCACAGATACGCAGTATTTT. It yields the protein CSVTGQGFTSTDTQYF. The rearrangement joins TRBV29-1 to TRBJ2-3, with 9 bases matching TRBD1. V lost 6 bases, J lost 0 bases, and 10 bases stayed unmatched. Germline V CDR1 and CDR2: SQVTM, ANQGSEA. This CDR3 region has 16 residues.

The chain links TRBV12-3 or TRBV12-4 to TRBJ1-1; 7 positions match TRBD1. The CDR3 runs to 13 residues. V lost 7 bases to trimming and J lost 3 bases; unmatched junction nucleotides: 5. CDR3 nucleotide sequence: TGTGCCAGCACGACAGGGTGGGACACTGAAGCTTTCTTT. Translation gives CASTTGWDTEAFF.

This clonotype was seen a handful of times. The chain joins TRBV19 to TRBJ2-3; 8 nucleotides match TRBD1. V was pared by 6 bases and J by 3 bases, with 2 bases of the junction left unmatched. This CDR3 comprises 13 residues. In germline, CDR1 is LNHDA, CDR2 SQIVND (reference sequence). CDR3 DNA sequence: TGTGCCAGTAGGACAGGGGCAACAGATACGCAGTATTTT. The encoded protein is CASRTGATDTQYF.

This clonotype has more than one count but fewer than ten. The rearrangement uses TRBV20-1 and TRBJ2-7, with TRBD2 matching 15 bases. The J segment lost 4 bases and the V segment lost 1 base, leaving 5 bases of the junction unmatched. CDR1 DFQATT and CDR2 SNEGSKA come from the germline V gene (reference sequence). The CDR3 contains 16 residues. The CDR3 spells CSARAPGTSGRYEQYF. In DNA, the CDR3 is TGCAGTGCTAGAGCGCCCGGGACTAGCGGGAGGTACGAGCAGTACTTC.

Written as DNA, the CDR3 is TGTGCCAGCAGTGCCATAGCTTCCTTCAAAGATACGCAGTATTTT. Protein sequence: CASSAIASFKDTQYF. The rearrangement joins TRBV7-9 to TRBJ2-3; no firm D call. This CDR3 comprises 15 residues. CDR1 and CDR2 (germline): SEHNR, FQNEAQ (reference sequence). V lost 6 bases and J lost 5, with 18 bases in between.

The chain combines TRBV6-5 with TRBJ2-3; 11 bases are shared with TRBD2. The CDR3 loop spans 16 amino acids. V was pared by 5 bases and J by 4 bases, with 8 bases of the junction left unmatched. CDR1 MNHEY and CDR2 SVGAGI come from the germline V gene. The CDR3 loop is CASSNPLAGVPDTQYF. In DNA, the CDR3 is TGTGCCAGCAGTAACCCACTAGCGGGAGTCCCAGATACGCAGTATTTT.

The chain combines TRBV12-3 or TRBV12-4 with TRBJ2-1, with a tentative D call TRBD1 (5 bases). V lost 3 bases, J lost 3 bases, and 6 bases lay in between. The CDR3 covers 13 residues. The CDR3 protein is CASSFDSYNEQFF. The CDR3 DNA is TGTGCCAGCAGTTTCGACAGCTACAATGAGCAGTTCTTC.

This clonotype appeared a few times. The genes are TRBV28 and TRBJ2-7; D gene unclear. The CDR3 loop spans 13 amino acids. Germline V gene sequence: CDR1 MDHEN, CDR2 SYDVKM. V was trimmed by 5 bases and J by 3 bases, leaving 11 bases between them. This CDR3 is CASSPGALYEQYF. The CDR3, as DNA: TGTGCCAGCAGTCCCGGCGCTCTCTACGAGCAGTACTTC.

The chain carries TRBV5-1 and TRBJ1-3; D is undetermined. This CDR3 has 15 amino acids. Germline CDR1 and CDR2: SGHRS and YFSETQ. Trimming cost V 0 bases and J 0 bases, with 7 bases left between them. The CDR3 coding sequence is TGCGCCAGCAGCTTGGACGGGGTCTCTGGAAACACCATATATTTT. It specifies CASSLDGVSGNTIYF.

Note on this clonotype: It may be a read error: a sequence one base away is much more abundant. CDR3: CASTTGVIGEKLFF. CDR3 bases: TGTGCCAGCACAACAGGGGTTATAGGTGAAAAACTGTTTTTT. The chain has TRBV28 and TRBJ1-4; 7 positions agree with TRBD1. The CDR3 is 14 amino acids. The V gene's germline CDR1 is MDHEN and CDR2 SYDVKM. The V segment lost 7 bases and the J segment 7 bases; nucleotides outside the gene matches: 9. Variable domain in full (rest from reference TRBV28 and TRBJ1-4): DVKVTQSSRYLVKRTGEKVFLECVQDMDHENMFWYRQDPGLGLRLIYFSYDVKMKEKGDIPEGYSVSREKKERFSLILESASTNQTSMYLCASTTGVIGEKLFFGSGTQLSVL.

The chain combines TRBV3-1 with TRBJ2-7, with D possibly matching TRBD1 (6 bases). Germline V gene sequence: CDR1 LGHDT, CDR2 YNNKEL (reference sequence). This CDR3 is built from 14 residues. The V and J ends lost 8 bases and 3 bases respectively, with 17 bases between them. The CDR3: CASGKRRTDYEQYF. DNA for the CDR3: TGTGCCAGCGGAAAAAGGAGGACAGACTACGAGCAGTACTTC.

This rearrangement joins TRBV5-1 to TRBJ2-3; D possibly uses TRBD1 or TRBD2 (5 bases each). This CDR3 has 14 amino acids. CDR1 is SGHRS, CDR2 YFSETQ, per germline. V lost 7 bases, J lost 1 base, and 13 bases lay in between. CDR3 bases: TGCGCCAGCTCCCCGGGGCATGGCACAGATACGCAGTATTTT. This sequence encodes CASSPGHGTDTQYF.

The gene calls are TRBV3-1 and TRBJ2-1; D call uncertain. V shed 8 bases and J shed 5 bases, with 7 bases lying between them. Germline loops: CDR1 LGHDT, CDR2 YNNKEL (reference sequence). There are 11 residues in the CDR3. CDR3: CASGRDNEQFF. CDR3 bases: TGTGCCAGCGGCCGGGACAATGAGCAGTTCTTC.

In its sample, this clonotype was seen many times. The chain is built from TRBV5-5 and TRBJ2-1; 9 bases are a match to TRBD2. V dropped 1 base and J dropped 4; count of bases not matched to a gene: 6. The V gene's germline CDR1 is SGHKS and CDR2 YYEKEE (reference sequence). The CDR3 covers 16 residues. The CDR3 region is CASSLIAGGLYNEQFF. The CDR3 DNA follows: TGTGCCAGCAGCTTGATCGCGGGGGGGCTTTACAATGAGCAGTTCTTC.

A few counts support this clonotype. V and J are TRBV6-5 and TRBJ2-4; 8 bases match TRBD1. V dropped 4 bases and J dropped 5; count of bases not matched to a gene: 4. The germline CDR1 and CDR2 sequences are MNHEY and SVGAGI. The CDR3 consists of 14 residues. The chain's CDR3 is CASSSYRGENIQYF. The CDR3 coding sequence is TGTGCCAGCAGTTCCTACAGGGGGGAAAACATTCAGTACTTC.

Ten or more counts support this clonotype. CDR3 nucleotides: TGTGCCAGCAGCTTGGTCAAGGTGGACAGGCGAAGGGCTGATACGCAGTATTTT. Protein sequence: CASSLVKVDRRRADTQYF. The rearrangement links TRBV5-6 to TRBJ2-3; 7 bases map to TRBD1. J was trimmed by 6 bases and V by 0 bases; bases with no gene match: 16. Looked up from germline, CDR1 is SGHDT and CDR2 is YYEEEE. This CDR3 has 18 residues.

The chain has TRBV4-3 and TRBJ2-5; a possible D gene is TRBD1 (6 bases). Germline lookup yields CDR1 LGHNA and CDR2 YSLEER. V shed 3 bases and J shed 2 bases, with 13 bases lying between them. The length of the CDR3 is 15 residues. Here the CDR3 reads CASSQQQGLQETQYF. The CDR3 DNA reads TGCGCCAGCAGCCAGCAACAGGGTCTGCAAGAGACCCAGTACTTC.

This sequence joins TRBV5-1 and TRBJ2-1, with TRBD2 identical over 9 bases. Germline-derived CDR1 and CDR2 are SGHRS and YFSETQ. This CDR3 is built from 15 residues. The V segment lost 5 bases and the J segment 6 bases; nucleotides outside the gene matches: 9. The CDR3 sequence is CASSAGTSNVNEQFF. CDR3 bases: TGCGCCAGCAGTGCCGGGACTAGCAATGTCAATGAGCAGTTCTTC. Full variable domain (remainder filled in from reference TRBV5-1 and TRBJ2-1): KAGVTQTPRYLIKTRGQQVTLSCSPISGHRSVSWYQQTPGQGLQFLFEYFSETQRNKGNFPGRFSGRQFSNSRSEMNVSTLELGDSALYLCASSAGTSNVNEQFFGPGTRLTVL.

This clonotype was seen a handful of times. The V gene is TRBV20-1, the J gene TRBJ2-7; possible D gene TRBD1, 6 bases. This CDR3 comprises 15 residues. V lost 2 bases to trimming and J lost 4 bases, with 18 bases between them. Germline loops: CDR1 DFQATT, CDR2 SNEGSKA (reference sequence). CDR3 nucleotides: TGCAGTGCTAGACCCGGCACAGGGACCCATTACGAGCAGTACTTC. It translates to CSARPGTGTHYEQYF.

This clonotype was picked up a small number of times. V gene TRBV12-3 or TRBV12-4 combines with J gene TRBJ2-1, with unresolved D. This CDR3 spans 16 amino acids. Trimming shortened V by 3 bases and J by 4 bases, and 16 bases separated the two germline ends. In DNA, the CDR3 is TGTGCCAGCAGTTTGGGGAATCGCGCATGGTACAATGAGCAGTTCTTC. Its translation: CASSLGNRAWYNEQFF.

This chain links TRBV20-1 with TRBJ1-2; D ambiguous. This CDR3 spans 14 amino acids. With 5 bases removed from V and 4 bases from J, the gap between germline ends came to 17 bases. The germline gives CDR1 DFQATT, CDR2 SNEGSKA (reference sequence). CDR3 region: CSAGRDGSSYGYTF. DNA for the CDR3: TGCAGTGCTGGGAGGGATGGATCCTCCTATGGCTACACCTTC.

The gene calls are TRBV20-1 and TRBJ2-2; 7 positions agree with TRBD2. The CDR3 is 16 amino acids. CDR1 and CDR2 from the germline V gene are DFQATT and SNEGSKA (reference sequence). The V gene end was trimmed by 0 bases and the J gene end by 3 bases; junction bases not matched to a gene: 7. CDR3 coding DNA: TGCAGTGCTAGAGATCCGGCAGGGAGGGACACCGGGGAGCTGTTTTTT. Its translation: CSARDPAGRDTGELFF.

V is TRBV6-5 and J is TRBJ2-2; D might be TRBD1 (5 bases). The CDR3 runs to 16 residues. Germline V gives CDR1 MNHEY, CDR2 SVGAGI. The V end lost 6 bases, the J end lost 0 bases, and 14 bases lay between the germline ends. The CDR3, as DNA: TGTGCCAGCAGCGTTACACGACAGCCGAACACCGGGGAGCTGTTTTTT. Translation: CASSVTRQPNTGELFF.

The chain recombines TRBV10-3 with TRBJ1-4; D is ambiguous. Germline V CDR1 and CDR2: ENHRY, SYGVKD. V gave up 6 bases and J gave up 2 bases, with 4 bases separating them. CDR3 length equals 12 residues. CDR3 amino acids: CAIRGTNEKLFF. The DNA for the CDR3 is TGTGCCATCAGGGGGACTAATGAAAAACTGTTTTTT.

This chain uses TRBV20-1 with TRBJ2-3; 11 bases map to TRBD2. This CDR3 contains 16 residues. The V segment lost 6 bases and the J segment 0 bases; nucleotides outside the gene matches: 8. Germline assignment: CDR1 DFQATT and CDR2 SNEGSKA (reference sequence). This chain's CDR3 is CSARTGLAASTDTQYF. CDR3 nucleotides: TGCAGTGCCAGAACGGGACTAGCGGCTAGCACAGATACGCAGTATTTT.

The CDR3 DNA reads as TGTGCCAGCAGCTTAGGCGGTCTAGCGGGCGCCTCGCAGTATTTT. Its protein is CASSLGGLAGASQYF. The J gene is TRBJ2-3, the V gene TRBV7-2, with 8 bases lining up with TRBD2. Germline V lookup: CDR1 SGHTA, CDR2 FQGNSA. The J segment lost 10 bases and the V segment lost 1 base, leaving 10 bases of the junction unmatched. This CDR3 is 15 amino acids long.

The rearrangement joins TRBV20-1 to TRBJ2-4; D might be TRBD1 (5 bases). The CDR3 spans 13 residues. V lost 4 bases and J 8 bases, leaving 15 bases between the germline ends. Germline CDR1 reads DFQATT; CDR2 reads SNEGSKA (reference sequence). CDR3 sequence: CSAKYAGPHIQYF. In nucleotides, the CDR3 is TGCAGTGCTAAGTATGCAGGGCCGCACATTCAGTACTTC.